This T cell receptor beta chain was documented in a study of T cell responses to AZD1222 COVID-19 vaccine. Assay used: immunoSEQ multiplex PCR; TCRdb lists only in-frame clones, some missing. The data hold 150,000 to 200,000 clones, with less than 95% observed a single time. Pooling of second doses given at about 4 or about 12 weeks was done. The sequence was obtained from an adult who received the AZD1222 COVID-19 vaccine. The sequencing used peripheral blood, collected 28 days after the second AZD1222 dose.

CDR3 in DNA: TGTGCCAGCAGCTCCCTAGGGACAGGCTATGGCTACACCTTC. This translates into CASSSLGTGYGYTF. The chain has TRBV5-6 and TRBJ1-2, with TRBD1 identical over 8 bases. Germline CDR1 SGHDT, CDR2 YYEEEE. This CDR3 contains 14 residues. With V trimmed by 3 bases and J by 4 bases, 5 bases remained unmatched.